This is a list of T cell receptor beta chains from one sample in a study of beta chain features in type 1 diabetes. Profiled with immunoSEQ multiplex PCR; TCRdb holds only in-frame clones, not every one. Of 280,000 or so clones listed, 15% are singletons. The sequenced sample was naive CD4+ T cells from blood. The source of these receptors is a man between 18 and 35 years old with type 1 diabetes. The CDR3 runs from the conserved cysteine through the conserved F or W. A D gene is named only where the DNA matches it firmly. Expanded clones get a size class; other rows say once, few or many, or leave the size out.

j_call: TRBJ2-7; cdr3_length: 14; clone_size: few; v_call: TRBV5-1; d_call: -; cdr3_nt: TGCGCCAGCAGCTTGGATGCGGGGCTCTACGAGCAGTACTTC; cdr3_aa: CASSLDAGLYEQYF
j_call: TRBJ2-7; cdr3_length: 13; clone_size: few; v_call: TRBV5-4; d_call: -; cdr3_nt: TGTGCCAGCAGTCGACAGGGTGCGGGGGAGCAGTACTTC; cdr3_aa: CASSRQGAGEQYF
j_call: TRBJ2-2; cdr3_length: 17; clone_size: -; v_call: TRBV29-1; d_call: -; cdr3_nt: TGCAGCGTCCTGGGGCAGAATCTTCATACGAACACCGGGGAGCTGTTTTTT; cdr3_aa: CSVLGQNLHTNTGELFF
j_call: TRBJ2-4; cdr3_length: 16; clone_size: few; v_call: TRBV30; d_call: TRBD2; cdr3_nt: TGTGCCTGGATCGGGCGACTAGCGGGAGCCAAAAACATTCAGTACTTC; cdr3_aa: CAWIGRLAGAKNIQYF
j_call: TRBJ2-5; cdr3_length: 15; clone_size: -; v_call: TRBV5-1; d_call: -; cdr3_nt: TGCGCCAGCAGCTCGGACGTGGGGGCAAAAGAGACCCAGTACTTC; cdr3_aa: CASSSDVGAKETQYF
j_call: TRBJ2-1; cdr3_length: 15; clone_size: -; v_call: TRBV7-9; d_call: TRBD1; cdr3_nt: TGTGCCAGCAGCAGCGGGACAGGGATCTACAATGAGCAGTTCTTC; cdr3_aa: CASSSGTGIYNEQFF
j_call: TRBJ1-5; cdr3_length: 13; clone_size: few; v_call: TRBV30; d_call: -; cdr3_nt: TGTGCCTGGAACAGGGCGAGCAATCAGCCCCAGCATTTT; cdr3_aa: CAWNRASNQPQHF
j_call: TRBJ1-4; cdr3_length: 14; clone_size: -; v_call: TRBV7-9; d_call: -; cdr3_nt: TGTGCCAGCAGCTTAGGACACGGAGGAGCAAAACTGTTTTTT; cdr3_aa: CASSLGHGGAKLFF
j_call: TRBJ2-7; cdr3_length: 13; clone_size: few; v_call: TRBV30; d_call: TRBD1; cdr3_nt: TGTGCCTGGAGTGGACAGGGAGTTTCCGAGCAGTACTTC; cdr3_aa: CAWSGQGVSEQYF
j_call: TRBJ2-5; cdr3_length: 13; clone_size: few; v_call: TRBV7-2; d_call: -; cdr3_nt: TGTGCCAGCAGCTTAGAAGACAGAGAGACCCAGTACTTC; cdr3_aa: CASSLEDRETQYF
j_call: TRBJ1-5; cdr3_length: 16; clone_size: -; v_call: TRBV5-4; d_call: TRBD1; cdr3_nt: TGTGCCAGCAGCGCCGGGACAGGGGGCTCTCATCAGCCCCAGCATTTT; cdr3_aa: CASSAGTGGSHQPQHF
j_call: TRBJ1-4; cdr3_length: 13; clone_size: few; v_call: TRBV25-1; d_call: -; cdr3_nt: TGTGCCAGCAGTGACTCAGATAATGAAAAACTGTTTTTT; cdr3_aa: CASSDSDNEKLFF
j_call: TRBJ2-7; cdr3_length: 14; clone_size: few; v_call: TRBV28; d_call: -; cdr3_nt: TGTGCCAGCGTCCCGGAGGGGGCGTCCTACGAGCAGTACTTC; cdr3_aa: CASVPEGASYEQYF
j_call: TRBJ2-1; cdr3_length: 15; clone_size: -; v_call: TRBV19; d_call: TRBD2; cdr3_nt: TGTGCCAGTAGTATTCGCGGGGGAGATTACAATGAGCAGTTCTTC; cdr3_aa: CASSIRGGDYNEQFF
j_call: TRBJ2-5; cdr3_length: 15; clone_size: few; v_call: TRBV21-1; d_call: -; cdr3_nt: TGTGCCAGCAGCTCACGACGGGGTAACCAAGAGACCCAGTACTTC; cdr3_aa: CASSSRRGNQETQYF
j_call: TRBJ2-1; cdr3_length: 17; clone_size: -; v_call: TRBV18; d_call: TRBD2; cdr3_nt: TGTGCCAGCTCACCACCAAACAAGGGACTAGGCTACAATGAGCAGTTCTTC; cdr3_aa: CASSPPNKGLGYNEQFF
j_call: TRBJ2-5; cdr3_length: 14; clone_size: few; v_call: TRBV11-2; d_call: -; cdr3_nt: TGTGCCAGCAGCTTGCGGCTACCCCAAGAGACCCAGTACTTC; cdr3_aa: CASSLRLPQETQYF
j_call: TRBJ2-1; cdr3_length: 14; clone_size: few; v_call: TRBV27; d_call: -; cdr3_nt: TGTGCCAGCAGTTTCACAGGGTCCTACAATGAGCAGTTCTTC; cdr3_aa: CASSFTGSYNEQFF
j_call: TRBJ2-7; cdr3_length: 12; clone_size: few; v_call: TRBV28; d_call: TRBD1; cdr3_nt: TGTGCCAGCGGGACAGGGTATCGCGAGCAGTACTTC; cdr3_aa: CASGTGYREQYF
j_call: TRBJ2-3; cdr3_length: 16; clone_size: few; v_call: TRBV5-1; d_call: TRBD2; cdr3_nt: TGCGCCAGCAGCCAAGGACTAGCGGGAGCGGCAGATACGCAGTATTTT; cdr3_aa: CASSQGLAGAADTQYF
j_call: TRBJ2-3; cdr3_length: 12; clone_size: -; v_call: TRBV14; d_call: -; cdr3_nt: TGTGCCAGCAGCCCAGGGCTAAATACGCAGTATTTT; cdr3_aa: CASSPGLNTQYF